Below, 10 T cell receptor beta chains from the same sample are listed, as sequenced in a study of cytomegalovirus exposure and HLA in healthy donors (dated by TCRdb to about 2017). Receptor libraries were prepared by the immunoSEQ multiplex PCR assay. For the multiplex PCR, a mixture combining 60 forward primers for TCR Vbeta segments and 13 reverse primers for TCR Jbeta segments was used. The clones in this table, taken by TCRdb from immuneACCESS, are in-frame only. Not every clone is retained; where verified, under half of the shortfall comes from an unresolved V gene, and the cause of the rest is unknown. This sample has roughly 90,000 clones in its table, and over 65% of those were observed once. The ten most abundant clones make up 4.6% of the sample. Sequences were obtained from PBMCs. These receptors all come from a woman aged 40 to 55 in good health and CMV-seropositive.

The chain uses TRBV11-3 and TRBJ1-2; TRBD1 agrees at 7 bases. Germline-derived CDR1 and CDR2 are SGHNT and YENEEA. V was pared by 5 bases and J by 8 bases, with 20 bases of the junction left unmatched. CDR3 length equals 17 residues. CDR3 in amino acids: CASSHLSRTGPWRGYTF. The CDR3 nucleotides are TGTGCCAGCAGCCATTTATCGCGGACAGGCCCTTGGAGGGGCTACACCTTC. Variable domain in full (rest from reference TRBV11-3 and TRBJ1-2): EAGVVQSPRYKIIEKKQPVAFWCNPISGHNTLYWYLQNLGQGPELLIRYENEEAVDDSQLPKDRFSAERLKGVDSTLKIQPAELGDSAVYLCASSHLSRTGPWRGYTFGSGTRLTVV.

Comments on this clone: The identical CDR3 is also encoded by other nucleotide sequences in the sample. J is TRBJ2-7 and V is TRBV7-2, with a possible D match to TRBD2 (6 bases). This CDR3 has 15 residues. Germline loops: CDR1 SGHTA, CDR2 FQGNSA. V lost 6 bases to trimming and J lost 3 bases, with 18 bases between them. In DNA form, the CDR3 reads TGTGCCAGCAGACTGTCGCCGGGACTTGGCTACGAGCAGTACTTC. Its translation is CASRLSPGLGYEQYF.

The V and J genes are TRBV6-1 and TRBJ2-7; TRBD1 matches at 9 bases. V shed 7 bases and J 2 bases; nucleotides not matched to a gene: 6. CDR1 and CDR2 (germline): MNHNS, SASEGT. There are 14 residues in the CDR3. CDR3 in amino acids: CASTEGTGTYEQYF. The CDR3 bases are TGTGCCAGCACCGAAGGGACAGGGACCTACGAGCAGTACTTC.

The gene calls are TRBV6-1 and TRBJ2-3; 13 nucleotides agree with TRBD2. With 3 bases clipped from V and 4 bases from J, the junction kept 4 bases outside the gene matches. CDR1 and CDR2 (germline): MNHNS, SASEGT. The CDR3 consists of 16 residues. The CDR3: CASSDQLAGGPDTQYF. CDR3 DNA: TGTGCCAGCAGTGATCAACTAGCGGGAGGGCCAGATACGCAGTATTTT.

The rearrangement joins TRBV28 to TRBJ2-1; 7 positions agree with TRBD1. This CDR3 has 16 amino acids. The V segment lost 6 bases and the J segment 0 bases; nucleotides outside the gene matches: 8. Germline assignment: CDR1 MDHEN and CDR2 SYDVKM. CDR3: CASRTAGTDSYNEQFF. Written as DNA, the CDR3 is TGTGCCAGCAGAACTGCCGGGACAGACTCCTACAATGAGCAGTTCTTC.

This chain joins TRBV5-1 and TRBJ1-1, with D uncertain. V lost 0 bases to trimming and J lost 7 bases, with 7 bases between them. Germline V gene lookup returns CDR1 SGHRS and CDR2 YFSETQ. This CDR3 has 12 amino acids. CDR3 sequence: CASSLDRDEAFF. CDR3 nucleotides: TGCGCCAGCAGCTTGGACAGAGATGAAGCTTTCTTT.

The gene calls are TRBV5-5 and TRBJ2-7, with 9 positions matching TRBD2. Germline CDR1 and CDR2: SGHKS and YYEKEE (reference sequence). The CDR3 is 16 amino acids. V trimming: 0 bases; J trimming: 3 bases; junction bases outside the gene matches: 7. The CDR3 here is CASSLGPSSGIYEQYF. The CDR3 nucleotides are TGTGCCAGCAGCTTGGGCCCATCTAGCGGGATCTACGAGCAGTACTTC.

For the CDR3, the DNA is TGTGCCAGCAGCTTGGGCCCCAGGGTAGCCAAAAACATTCAGTACTTC. It specifies CASSLGPRVAKNIQYF. The chain combines TRBV7-6 with TRBJ2-4; possible D gene TRBD1, 5 bases. The CDR3 runs 16 residues. Trimming removed 3 bases from V and 0 bases from J, with 12 bases in between. Germline V gene data show CDR1 as SGHVS and CDR2 as FNYEAQ.

The CDR3 sequence is CASNRGMGPGQLETQYF. The CDR3 nucleotides are TGTGCCAGCAACCGCGGGATGGGCCCTGGCCAACTAGAGACCCAGTACTTC. The chain carries TRBV5-4 and TRBJ2-5; maybe TRBD2 (6 bases). CDR1 and CDR2 (germline): SGHNT, YYREEE (reference sequence). The CDR3 is 17 amino acids. Deletions cut 6 bases from V and 4 bases from J, with 25 bases between. The complete variable domain, with remaining parts taken from reference TRBV5-4 and TRBJ2-5, reads ETGVTQSPTHLIKTRGQQVTLRCSSQSGHNTVSWYQQALGQGPQFIFQYYREEENGRGNFPPRFSGLQFPNYSSELNVNALELDDSALYLCASNRGMGPGQLETQYFGPGTRLLVL.

The rearrangement uses TRBV18 and TRBJ2-5; TRBD1 aligns across 8 bases. The length of the CDR3 is 16 residues. In germline, CDR1 is KGHSH, CDR2 LQKENI. J was trimmed by 2 bases and V by 6 bases; bases with no gene match: 11. In DNA form, the CDR3 reads TGTGCCAGCTCCCCCAGGGGGCAGTTAAGTCAAGAGACCCAGTACTTC. Translating gives CASSPRGQLSQETQYF.